The clone carrying this T cell receptor beta chain is a singleton in its sample. This record belongs to a study of blood T cell repertoires in COVID-19. Study in general: The samples span acute and convalescent COVID-19 from the United States, Italy and Spain. Sources were T cells, B-cell-depleted T cells, or PBMCs; the material itself was cDNA or gDNA.

Germline CDR1 and CDR2: MNHNY and SVGAGI (reference sequence). CDR3 size: 15 residues. V shed 4 bases and J 6 bases; nucleotides not matched to a gene: 9. Authors' processing steps: Reference gene primer amplification yielded estimated nucleated cell counts. Only in-frame clones appear in the TCRdb table, and some are missing; sequencing was by immunoSEQ multiplex PCR. V and J calls and clone size are given by that table; D and trimming were obtained from the DNA. The sample contains under 250,000 clones, 86% of which appear only once. V usage is TRBV6-6 and J usage is TRBJ1-5; 7 nucleotides match TRBD1. The receptor's source is a woman aged 55-69 years who had recovered from COVID-19. The sample comprised peripheral blood. The CDR3, as DNA: TGTGCCAGCAGTTCGACAGGGATCCTGGGTCAGCCCCAGCATTTT. Its translation: CASSSTGILGQPQHF.